This note documents a single T cell receptor (beta chain) sequence. As yet, its antigen is unknown. The data stem from a study of T cells in Graves' hyperthyroidism and ophthalmopathy. Study observations and caveats: Ophthalmopathy prediction by the model preceded onset by a median approximately 5.9 months. Among clonotypes expanded in thyroid above 0.001, most were also found in blood.

Amplification yielded TCR beta CDR3 regions, with RNA transcripts as the source. TCR CDR3 underwent first-round RT-PCR with the HTBI primer set. TCRdb recomputed calls from the multiplex PCR reads with MiXCR, one row per CDR3 protein. The sample has fewer than 450,000 distinct CDR3 sequences, roughly a sixth seen once. The specimen was blood. This sequence originates from a woman aged 25 to 39 with Graves' hyperthyroidism that later progressed to Graves' ophthalmopathy.

CDR3 sequence (DNA): TGTGCCAGCAGCTTAGTAGCGGGAGGGCTTGGGAATGAGCAGTTCTTC. This gives the protein CASSLVAGGLGNEQFF. The chain links TRBV11-2 to TRBJ2-1, with 11 bases that match TRBD2. CDR3 length equals 16 residues. Germline CDR1 and CDR2: SGHAT and FQNNGV. Losses at the gene ends were 1 base for V and 7 bases for J; bases not matched to a gene: 6. The complete variable domain, with remaining parts taken from reference TRBV11-2 and TRBJ2-1, reads EAGVAQSPRYKIIEKRQSVAFWCNPISGHATLYWYQQILGQGPKLLIQFQNNGVVDDSQLPKDRFSAERLKGVDSTLKIQPAKLEDSAVYLCASSLVAGGLGNEQFFGPGTRLTVL.